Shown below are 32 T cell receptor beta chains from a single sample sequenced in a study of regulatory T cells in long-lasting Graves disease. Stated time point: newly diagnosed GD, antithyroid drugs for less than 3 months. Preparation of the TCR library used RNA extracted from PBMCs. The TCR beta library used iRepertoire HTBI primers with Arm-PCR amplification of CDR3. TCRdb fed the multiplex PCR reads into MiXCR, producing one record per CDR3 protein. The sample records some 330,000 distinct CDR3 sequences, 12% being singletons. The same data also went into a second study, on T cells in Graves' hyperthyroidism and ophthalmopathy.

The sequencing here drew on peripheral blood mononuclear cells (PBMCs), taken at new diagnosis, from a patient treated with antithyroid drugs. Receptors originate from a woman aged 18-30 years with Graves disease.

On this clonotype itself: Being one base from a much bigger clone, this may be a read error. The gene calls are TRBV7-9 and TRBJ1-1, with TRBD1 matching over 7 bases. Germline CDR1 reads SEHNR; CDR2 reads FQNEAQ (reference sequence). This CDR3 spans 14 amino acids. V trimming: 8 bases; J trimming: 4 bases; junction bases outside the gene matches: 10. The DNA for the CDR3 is TGTGCCAGCGGCAACAGGGGAAGGGGCACTGAAGCTTTCTTT. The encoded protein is CASGNRGRGTEAFF. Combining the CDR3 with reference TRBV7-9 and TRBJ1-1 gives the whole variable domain DTGVSQNPRHKITKRGQNVTFRCDPISEHNRLYWYRQTLGQGPEFLTYFQNEAQLEKSRLLSDRFSAERPKGSFSTLEIQRTEQGDSAMYLCASGNRGRGTEAFFGQGTRLTVV.

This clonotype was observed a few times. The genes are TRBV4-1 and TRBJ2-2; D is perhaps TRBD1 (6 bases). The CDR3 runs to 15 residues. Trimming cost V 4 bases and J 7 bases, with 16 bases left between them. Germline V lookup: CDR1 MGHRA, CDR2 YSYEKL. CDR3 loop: CASSPHRNRDGELFF. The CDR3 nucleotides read TGCGCCAGCAGCCCGCACAGAAACAGGGACGGGGAGCTGTTTTTT.

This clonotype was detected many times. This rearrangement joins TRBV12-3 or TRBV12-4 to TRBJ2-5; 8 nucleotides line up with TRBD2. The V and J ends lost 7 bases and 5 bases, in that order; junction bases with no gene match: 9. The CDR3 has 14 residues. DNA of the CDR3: TGTGCCAGCACCCGACTAGCGACCGGGGAGACCCAGTACTTC. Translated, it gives CASTRLATGETQYF.

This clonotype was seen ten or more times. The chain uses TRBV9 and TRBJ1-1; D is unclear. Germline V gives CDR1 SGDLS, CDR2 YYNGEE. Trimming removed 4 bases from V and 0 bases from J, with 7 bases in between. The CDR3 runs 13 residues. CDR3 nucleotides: TGTGCCAGCAGCCCACGAATGAACACTGAAGCTTTCTTT. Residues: CASSPRMNTEAFF.

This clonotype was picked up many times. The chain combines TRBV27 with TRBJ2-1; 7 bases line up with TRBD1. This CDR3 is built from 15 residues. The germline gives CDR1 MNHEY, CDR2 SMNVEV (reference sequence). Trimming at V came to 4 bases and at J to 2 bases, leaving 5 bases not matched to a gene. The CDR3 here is CASSSRDSTYNEQFF. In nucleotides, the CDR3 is TGTGCCAGCAGTTCCAGGGACAGTACCTACAATGAGCAGTTCTTC.

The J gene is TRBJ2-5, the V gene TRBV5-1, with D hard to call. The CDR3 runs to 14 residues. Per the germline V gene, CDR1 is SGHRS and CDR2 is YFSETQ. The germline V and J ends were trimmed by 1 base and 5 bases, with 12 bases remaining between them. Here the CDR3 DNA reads TGCGCCAGCAGCTTGACGGCCTACGGGGAGACCCAGTACTTC. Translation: CASSLTAYGETQYF.

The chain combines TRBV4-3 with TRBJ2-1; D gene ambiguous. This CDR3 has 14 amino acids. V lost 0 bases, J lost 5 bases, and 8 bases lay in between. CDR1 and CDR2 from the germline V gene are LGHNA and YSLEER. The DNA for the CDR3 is TGCGCCAGCAGCCAAGATAGGGATAACAATGAGCAGTTCTTC. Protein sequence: CASSQDRDNNEQFF.

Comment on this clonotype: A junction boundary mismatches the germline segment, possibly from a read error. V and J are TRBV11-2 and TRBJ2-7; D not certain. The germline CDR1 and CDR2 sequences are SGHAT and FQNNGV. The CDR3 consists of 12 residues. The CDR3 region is CASSLEHYEQYF. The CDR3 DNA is TGTGCCAGCAGCCTAGAACACTACGAGCAGTACTTC.

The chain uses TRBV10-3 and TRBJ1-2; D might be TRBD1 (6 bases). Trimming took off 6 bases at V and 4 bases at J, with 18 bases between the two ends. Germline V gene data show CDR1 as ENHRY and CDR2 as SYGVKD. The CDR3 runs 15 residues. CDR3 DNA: TGTGCCATCAGCCCGGACAGCGGGGGACTCTATGGCTACACCTTC. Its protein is CAISPDSGGLYGYTF.

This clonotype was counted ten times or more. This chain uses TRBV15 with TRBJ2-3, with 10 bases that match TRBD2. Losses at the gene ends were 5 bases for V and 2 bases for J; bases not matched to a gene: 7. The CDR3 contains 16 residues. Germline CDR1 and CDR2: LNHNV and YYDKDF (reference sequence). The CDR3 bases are TGTGCCACCAGCCGCCGGACTAGCGGACTCACAGATACGCAGTATTTT. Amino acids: CATSRRTSGLTDTQYF.

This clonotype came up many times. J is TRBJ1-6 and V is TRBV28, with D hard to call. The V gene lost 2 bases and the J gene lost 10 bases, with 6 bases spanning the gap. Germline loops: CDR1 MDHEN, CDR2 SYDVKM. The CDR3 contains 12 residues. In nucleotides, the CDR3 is TGTGCCAGCAGTTTAGTGGGCTCACCCCTCCACTTT. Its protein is CASSLVGSPLHF.

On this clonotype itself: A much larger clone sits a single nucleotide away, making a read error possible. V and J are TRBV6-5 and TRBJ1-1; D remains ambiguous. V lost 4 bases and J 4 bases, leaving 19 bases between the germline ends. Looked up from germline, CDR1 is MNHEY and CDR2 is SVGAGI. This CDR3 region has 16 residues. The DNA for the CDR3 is TGTGCCAGCAGTTTGGGGAAGGGAGTGACGAGCACTGAAGCTTTCTTT. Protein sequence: CASSLGKGVTSTEAFF.

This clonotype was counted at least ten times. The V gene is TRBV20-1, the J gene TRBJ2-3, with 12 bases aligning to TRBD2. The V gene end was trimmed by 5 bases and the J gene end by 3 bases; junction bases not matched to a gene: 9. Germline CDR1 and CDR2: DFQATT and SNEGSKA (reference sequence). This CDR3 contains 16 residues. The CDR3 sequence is CSAEPLTSGRTDTQYF. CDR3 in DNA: TGCAGTGCTGAGCCCTTGACTAGCGGGAGAACAGATACGCAGTATTTT.

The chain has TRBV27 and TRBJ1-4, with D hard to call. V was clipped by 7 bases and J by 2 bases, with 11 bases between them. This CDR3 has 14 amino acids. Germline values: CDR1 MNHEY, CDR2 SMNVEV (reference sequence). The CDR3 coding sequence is TGTGCCAGCAAAAGGAAAATCACTAATGAAAAACTGTTTTTT. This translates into CASKRKITNEKLFF. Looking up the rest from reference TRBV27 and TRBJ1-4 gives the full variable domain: EAQVTQNPRYLITVTGKKLTVTCSQNMNHEYMSWYRQDPGLGLRQIYYSMNVEVTDKGDVPEGYKVSRKEKRNFPLILESPSPNQTSLYFCASKRKITNEKLFFGSGTQLSVL.

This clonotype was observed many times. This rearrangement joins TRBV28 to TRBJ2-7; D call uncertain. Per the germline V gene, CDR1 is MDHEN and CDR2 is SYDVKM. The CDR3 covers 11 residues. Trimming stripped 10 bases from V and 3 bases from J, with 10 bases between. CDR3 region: CAINSLYEQYF. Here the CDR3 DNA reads TGTGCCATCAATTCGCTCTACGAGCAGTACTTC.

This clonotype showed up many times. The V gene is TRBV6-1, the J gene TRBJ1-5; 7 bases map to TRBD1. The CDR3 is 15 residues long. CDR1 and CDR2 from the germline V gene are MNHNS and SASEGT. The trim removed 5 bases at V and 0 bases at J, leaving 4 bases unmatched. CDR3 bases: TGTGCCAGCAGTACCGACAGGGATAGCAATCAGCCCCAGCATTTT. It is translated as CASSTDRDSNQPQHF.

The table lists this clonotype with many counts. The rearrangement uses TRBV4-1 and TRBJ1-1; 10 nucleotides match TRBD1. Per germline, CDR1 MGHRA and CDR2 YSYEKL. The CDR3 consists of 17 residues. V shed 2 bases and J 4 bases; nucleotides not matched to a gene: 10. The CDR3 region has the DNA TGCGCCAGCAGCCAAAATTTCCCCGGACAGGGGGGCACTGAAGCTTTCTTT. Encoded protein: CASSQNFPGQGGTEAFF.

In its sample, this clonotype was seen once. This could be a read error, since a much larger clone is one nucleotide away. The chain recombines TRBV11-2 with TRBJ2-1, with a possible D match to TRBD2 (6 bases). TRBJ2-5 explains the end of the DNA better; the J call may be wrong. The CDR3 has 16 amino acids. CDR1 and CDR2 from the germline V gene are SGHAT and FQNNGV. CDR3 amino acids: CVSSLARRRVQETQYF. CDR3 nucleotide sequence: TGTGTCAGCAGCTTGGCACGAAGGAGGGTTCAAGAGACCCAGTACTTC.

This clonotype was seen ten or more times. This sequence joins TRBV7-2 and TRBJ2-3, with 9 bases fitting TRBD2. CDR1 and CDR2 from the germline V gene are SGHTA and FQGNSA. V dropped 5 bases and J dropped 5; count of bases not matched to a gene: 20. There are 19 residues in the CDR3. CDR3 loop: CASSTPREAGGAPGDTQYF. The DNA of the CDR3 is TGTGCCAGCAGCACTCCCAGAGAAGCGGGGGGCGCCCCAGGAGATACGCAGTATTTT.

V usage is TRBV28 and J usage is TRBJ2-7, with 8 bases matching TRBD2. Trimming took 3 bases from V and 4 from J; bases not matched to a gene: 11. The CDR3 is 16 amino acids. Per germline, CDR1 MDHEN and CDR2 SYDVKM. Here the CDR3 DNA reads TGTGCCAGCAGTTTCGCGGGAGGCCTTACCCCTTACGAGCAGTACTTC. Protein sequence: CASSFAGGLTPYEQYF. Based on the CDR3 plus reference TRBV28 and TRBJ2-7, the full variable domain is DVKVTQSSRYLVKRTGEKVFLECVQDMDHENMFWYRQDPGLGLRLIYFSYDVKMKEKGDIPEGYSVSREKKERFSLILESASTNQTSMYLCASSFAGGLTPYEQYFGPGTRLTVT.

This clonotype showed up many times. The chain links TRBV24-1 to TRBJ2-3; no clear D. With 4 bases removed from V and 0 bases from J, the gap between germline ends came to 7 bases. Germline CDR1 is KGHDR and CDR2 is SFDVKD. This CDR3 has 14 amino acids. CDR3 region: CATSDSASTDTQYF. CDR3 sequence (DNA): TGTGCCACCAGTGACAGTGCTAGCACAGATACGCAGTATTTT.

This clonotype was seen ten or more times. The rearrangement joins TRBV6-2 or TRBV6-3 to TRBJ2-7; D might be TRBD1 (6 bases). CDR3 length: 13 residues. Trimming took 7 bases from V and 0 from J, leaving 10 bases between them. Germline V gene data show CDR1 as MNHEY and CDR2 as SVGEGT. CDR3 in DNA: TGTGCCAGCATTGCAGGGGACTCCTACGAGCAGTACTTC. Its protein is CASIAGDSYEQYF.

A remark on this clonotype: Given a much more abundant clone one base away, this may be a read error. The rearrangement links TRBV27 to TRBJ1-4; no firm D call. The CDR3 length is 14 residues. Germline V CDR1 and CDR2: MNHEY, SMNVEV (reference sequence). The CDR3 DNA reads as TGTGCCAGCGGTTTTCTGGAGGAACGTGAAAAACTGTTTTTT. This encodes CASGFLEEREKLFF.

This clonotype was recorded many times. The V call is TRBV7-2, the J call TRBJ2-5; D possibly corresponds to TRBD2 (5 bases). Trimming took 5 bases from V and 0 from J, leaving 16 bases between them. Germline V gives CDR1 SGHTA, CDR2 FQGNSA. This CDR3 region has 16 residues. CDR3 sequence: CASSLHLPGYQETQYF. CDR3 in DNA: TGTGCCAGCAGCCTGCATCTCCCGGGGTACCAAGAGACCCAGTACTTC.

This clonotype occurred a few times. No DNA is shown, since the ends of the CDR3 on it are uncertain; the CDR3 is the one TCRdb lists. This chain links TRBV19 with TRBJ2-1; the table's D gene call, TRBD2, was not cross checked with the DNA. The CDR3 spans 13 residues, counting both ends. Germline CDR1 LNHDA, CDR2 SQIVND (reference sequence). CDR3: CASTSGSQDEQFF.

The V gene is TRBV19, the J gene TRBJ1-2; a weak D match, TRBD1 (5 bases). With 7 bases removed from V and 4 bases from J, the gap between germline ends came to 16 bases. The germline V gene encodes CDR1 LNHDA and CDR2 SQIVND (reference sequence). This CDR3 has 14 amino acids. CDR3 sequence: CASKEGPSGYGYTF. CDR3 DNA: TGTGCCAGTAAGGAGGGGCCTTCGGGCTATGGCTACACCTTC.

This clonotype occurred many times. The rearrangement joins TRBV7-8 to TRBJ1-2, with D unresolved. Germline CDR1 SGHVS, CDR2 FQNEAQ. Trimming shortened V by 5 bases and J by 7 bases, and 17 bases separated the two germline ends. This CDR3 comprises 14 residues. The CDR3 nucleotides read TGTGCCAGCAGCCTAGGGTTAGGCGATGGTGGCTACACCTTC. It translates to CASSLGLGDGGYTF.

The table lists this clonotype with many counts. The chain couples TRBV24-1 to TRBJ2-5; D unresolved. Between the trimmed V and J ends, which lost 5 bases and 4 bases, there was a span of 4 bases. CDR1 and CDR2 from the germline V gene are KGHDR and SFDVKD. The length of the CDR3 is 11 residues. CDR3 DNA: TGTGCCACCAGTGCCTCAGAGACCCAGTACTTC. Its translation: CATSASETQYF.

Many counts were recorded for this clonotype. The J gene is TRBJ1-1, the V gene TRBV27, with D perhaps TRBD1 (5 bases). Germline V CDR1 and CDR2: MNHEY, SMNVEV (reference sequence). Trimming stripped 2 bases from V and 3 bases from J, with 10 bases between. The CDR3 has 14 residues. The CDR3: CASSLHGGDTEAFF. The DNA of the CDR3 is TGTGCCAGCAGTTTACACGGGGGGGACACTGAAGCTTTCTTT.

The CDR3 is CASTLGQGWDEQFF. The CDR3 DNA reads TGTGCCAGCACCCTCGGACAGGGGTGGGATGAGCAGTTCTTC. This chain links TRBV6-1 with TRBJ2-1, with 9 bases lining up with TRBD1. CDR1 is MNHNS, CDR2 SASEGT, per germline. The CDR3 sequence is 14 residues long. The junction had 9 bases not matched to a gene; V was cut back by 7 bases and J by 8 bases.

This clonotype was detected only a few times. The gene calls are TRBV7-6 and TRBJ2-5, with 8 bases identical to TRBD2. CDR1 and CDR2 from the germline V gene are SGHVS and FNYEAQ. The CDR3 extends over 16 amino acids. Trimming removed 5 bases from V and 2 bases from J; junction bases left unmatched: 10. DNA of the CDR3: TGTGCCAGCAGCCCGACGAGCGGGGGTTTACAAGAGACCCAGTACTTC. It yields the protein CASSPTSGGLQETQYF.

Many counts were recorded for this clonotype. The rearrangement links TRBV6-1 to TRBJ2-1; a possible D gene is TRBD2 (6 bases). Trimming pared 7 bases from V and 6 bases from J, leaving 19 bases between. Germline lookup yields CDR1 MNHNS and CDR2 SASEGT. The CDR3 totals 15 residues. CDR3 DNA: TGTGCCAGCACTTCGGGCGGGAAGGGAAGCAATGAGCAGTTCTTC. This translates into CASTSGGKGSNEQFF.